A single sample gave rise to the 32 T cell receptor beta chains below, sequenced in a study of blood T cell repertoires in COVID-19. The assay was immunoSEQ multiplex PCR, and TCRdb's table has in-frame clones only and misses some. The sample holds about 220,000 clones; around 75% are singletons and the top ten take roughly 4.9%. Input material: peripheral blood. The receptors originated from a human donor in a cohort sampled during active COVID-19.

The rearrangement links TRBV5-4 to TRBJ2-7; possible D gene TRBD2, 5 bases. The V end lost 4 bases, the J end lost 0 bases, and 17 bases lay between the germline ends. Germline CDR1 is SGHNT and CDR2 is YYREEE (reference sequence). This CDR3 comprises 16 residues. This chain's CDR3 is CASSLFKWESSYEQYF. CDR3 DNA sequence: TGTGCCAGCAGCCTATTTAAGTGGGAGAGCTCCTACGAGCAGTACTTC. The entire variable domain, with the rest obtained from reference TRBV5-4 and TRBJ2-7, is as follows: ETGVTQSPTHLIKTRGQQVTLRCSSQSGHNTVSWYQQALGQGPQFIFQYYREEENGRGNFPPRFSGLQFPNYSSELNVNALELDDSALYLCASSLFKWESSYEQYFGPGTRLTVT.

The V gene is TRBV28, the J gene TRBJ2-3; 8 bases fit TRBD1. The germline gives CDR1 MDHEN, CDR2 SYDVKM. The CDR3 is 13 amino acids. Trimming cost V 8 bases and J 1 base; bases outside gene matches: 2. CDR3 in amino acids: CASRGQGTDTQYF. The CDR3 region has the DNA TGTGCCAGCCGGGGACAGGGCACAGATACGCAGTATTTT.

The chain employs TRBV5-4 and TRBJ1-1; no firm D call. This CDR3 has 17 residues. Germline V gives CDR1 SGHNT, CDR2 YYREEE (reference sequence). Trimming pared 2 bases from V and 3 bases from J, leaving 20 bases between. This chain's CDR3 is CASSFLSWTGRDTEAFF. In DNA, the CDR3 is TGTGCCAGCAGCTTCCTTTCCTGGACGGGGAGGGACACTGAAGCTTTCTTT.

The chain employs TRBV28 and TRBJ2-7; 11 nucleotides line up with TRBD2. V lost 5 bases to trimming and J lost 4 bases; unmatched junction nucleotides: 7. The CDR3 has 15 amino acids. Germline V gives CDR1 MDHEN, CDR2 SYDVKM. The CDR3 nucleotides are TGTGCCAGCAGTACCGTGACTAGCGGGAAGTACGAGCAGTACTTC. Translating it yields CASSTVTSGKYEQYF.

CDR3 region: CASSPHPLAGGPRVETQYF. The CDR3 DNA follows: TGCGCCAGCAGCCCCCACCCTCTAGCGGGAGGGCCGAGAGTGGAGACCCAGTACTTC. The chain recombines TRBV4-1 with TRBJ2-5; 12 bases align to TRBD2. The V gene end was trimmed by 4 bases and the J gene end by 5 bases; junction bases not matched to a gene: 17. The germline CDR1 and CDR2 sequences are MGHRA and YSYEKL. The CDR3 length is 19 residues.

This chain connects TRBV3-1 (or the pseudogene TRBV3-2) to TRBJ2-7, with D tentatively TRBD1 (5 bases). V lost 5 bases and J 3 bases, leaving 14 bases between the germline ends. This CDR3 region has 14 residues. The germline gives CDR1 LGHDT, CDR2 YNNKEL (reference sequence). CDR3 coding DNA: TGTGCCAGCAGCTACCGTGAAGGGGTCTACGAGCAGTACTTC. Translation gives CASSYREGVYEQYF.

The chain is built from TRBV2 and TRBJ2-7; maybe TRBD1 (6 bases). Germline V gene data show CDR1 as SNHLY and CDR2 as FYNNEI. The CDR3 sequence is 12 residues long. Deletions cut 9 bases from V and 1 base from J, with 10 bases between. The CDR3 protein is CASRTDSYEQYF. CDR3 bases: TGTGCCAGTCGGACAGATTCCTACGAGCAGTACTTC.

This chain links TRBV9 with TRBJ2-2; TRBD2 agrees at 12 bases. Looked up from germline, CDR1 is SGDLS and CDR2 is YYNGEE. The trim removed 1 base at V and 1 base at J, leaving 2 bases unmatched. There are 17 residues in the CDR3. Here the CDR3 reads CASSVSTSGGNTGELFF. The CDR3 region has the DNA TGTGCCAGCAGCGTATCGACTAGCGGGGGGAACACCGGGGAGCTGTTTTTT.

This chain joins TRBV9 and TRBJ1-1, with 12 positions matching TRBD1. Per the germline V gene, CDR1 is SGDLS and CDR2 is YYNGEE. The CDR3 has 14 residues. V shed 4 bases and J 10 bases; nucleotides not matched to a gene: 8. CDR3 sequence reads: CASSTRGTGGVAFF. The CDR3 region has the DNA TGTGCCAGCAGCACACGAGGGACAGGGGGCGTAGCTTTCTTT.

The J gene is TRBJ2-7, the V gene TRBV19; 9 nucleotides align to TRBD1. This CDR3 has 15 residues. CDR1 is LNHDA and CDR2 is SQIVND in the germline V gene (reference sequence). V shed 5 bases and J 3 bases; nucleotides not matched to a gene: 8. The CDR3 loop reads CASSGRQGVFYEQYF. The CDR3 bases are TGTGCCAGTAGTGGACGACAGGGGGTGTTCTACGAGCAGTACTTC.

A single count supports this clone. V usage is TRBV5-1 and J usage is TRBJ2-7; maybe TRBD2 (6 bases). Between the trimmed V and J ends, which lost 4 bases and 2 bases, there was a span of 13 bases. Germline V gene data show CDR1 as SGHRS and CDR2 as YFSETQ. The CDR3 consists of 14 residues. The CDR3 nucleotides are TGCGCCAGCAGCCGGGGGACGGACGCCTACGAGCAGTACTTC. Protein sequence: CASSRGTDAYEQYF.

The chain has TRBV28 and TRBJ1-1; D remains ambiguous. Germline V gives CDR1 MDHEN, CDR2 SYDVKM. The CDR3 loop spans 12 amino acids. The V end was cut by 5 bases, the J end by 5 bases, with 9 bases between. DNA for the CDR3: TGTGCCAGCAGTCCGGGGTGGACTGAAGCTTTCTTT. It is translated as CASSPGWTEAFF.

The V and J genes are TRBV29-1 and TRBJ2-7; 8 bases fit TRBD1. Unmatched junction bases numbered 8, after V lost 5 bases and J lost 2 bases. Germline loops: CDR1 SQVTM, CDR2 ANQGSEA. This CDR3 is 14 amino acids long. The CDR3, as DNA: TGCAGCGTTAGGCGGACAGGGAAACCCTACGAGCAGTACTTC. Its protein is CSVRRTGKPYEQYF.

V gene TRBV2 combines with J gene TRBJ1-5; no firm D call. Deletions cut 2 bases from V and 0 bases from J, with 14 bases between. CDR1 is SNHLY, CDR2 FYNNEI, per germline. This CDR3 spans 17 amino acids. The CDR3 bases are TGTGCCAGCAGTGAACGGTTGGGAGTACCTAGCAATCAGCCCCAGCATTTT. Translation gives CASSERLGVPSNQPQHF.

The chain has TRBV11-1 and TRBJ2-3; 12 positions match TRBD2. Per the germline V gene, CDR1 is SGHAT and CDR2 is FQDESV (reference sequence). V lost 4 bases to trimming and J lost 5 bases; unmatched junction nucleotides: 7. This CDR3 comprises 16 residues. Here the CDR3 reads CASSWLAGGFGDTQYF. The CDR3 coding sequence is TGTGCCAGCAGCTGGCTAGCGGGAGGGTTTGGAGATACGCAGTATTTT.

The V call is TRBV12-5, the J call TRBJ1-1, with a weak D call TRBD1 (6 bases). The CDR3 runs to 12 residues. Trimming took 2 bases from V and 10 from J, leaving 11 bases between them. Germline V gene lookup returns CDR1 LGHNT and CDR2 FRNRAP. CDR3 bases: TGTGCTAGTGGTTTGCCCCAAGGGGGAGCTTTCTTT. This gives the protein CASGLPQGGAFF.

The chain couples TRBV5-1 to TRBJ2-1, with 7 positions matching TRBD2. The length of the CDR3 is 14 residues. The germline V gene encodes CDR1 SGHRS and CDR2 YFSETQ. Losses at the gene ends were 0 bases for V and 6 bases for J; bases not matched to a gene: 3. The CDR3 loop is CASSLALAPNEQFF. The CDR3, as DNA: TGCGCCAGCAGCTTGGCACTAGCGCCCAATGAGCAGTTCTTC.

The chain links TRBV5-1 to TRBJ2-5, with 7 positions matching TRBD2. Trimming at V came to 6 bases and at J to 0 bases, leaving 8 bases not matched to a gene. CDR3 length equals 15 residues. Germline CDR1 is SGHRS and CDR2 is YFSETQ. The CDR3 sequence is CASTEIAGYQETQYF. CDR3 DNA sequence: TGCGCCAGCACCGAGATAGCGGGTTACCAAGAGACCCAGTACTTC.

The chain combines TRBV4-2 with TRBJ2-3, with D possibly being TRBD1 (6 bases). The CDR3 loop spans 15 amino acids. Per the germline V gene, CDR1 is LGHNA and CDR2 is YNFKEQ. V dropped 8 bases and J dropped 2 bases, with 17 bases sitting between them. CDR3 bases: TGTGCCAGCCGGACCCTACAGGGACCCACAGATACGCAGTATTTT. It encodes CASRTLQGPTDTQYF.

This chain links TRBV2 with TRBJ2-7; D is ambiguous. V was trimmed by 0 bases and J by 7 bases, leaving 4 bases between them. The CDR3 runs to 11 residues. From germline, CDR1 is SNHLY and CDR2 FYNNEI. As DNA, the CDR3 is TGTGCCAGCAGTGAAGCGCGAGAGCAGTACTTC. It is translated as CASSEAREQYF. The entire variable domain, with the rest obtained from reference TRBV2 and TRBJ2-7, is as follows: EPEVTQTPSHQVTQMGQEVILRCVPISNHLYFYWYRQILGQKVEFLVSFYNNEISEKSEIFDDQFSVERPDGSNFTLKIRSTKLEDSAMYFCASSEAREQYFGPGTRLTVT.

The chain combines TRBV30 with TRBJ1-6; TRBD1 is a possible D gene (6 bases). The ends were cut back, 1 base at V and 6 bases at J, with 7 bases in the middle. From germline, CDR1 is GTSNPN and CDR2 SVGIG (reference sequence). CDR3 length: 13 amino acids. CDR3 sequence (DNA): TGTGCCTGGAGTGAACAGGGTAATTCACCCCTCCACTTT. This translates into CAWSEQGNSPLHF.

The chain recombines TRBV30 with TRBJ1-1; unclear D gene. The V end lost 3 bases, the J end lost 10 bases, and 27 bases lay between the germline ends. In germline, CDR1 is GTSNPN, CDR2 SVGIG (reference sequence). The CDR3 loop spans 16 amino acids. The CDR3 DNA reads TGTGCCTGGAGGACCCTAGGGAGGAATCCCACGCTGGGAGCTTTCTTT. It yields the protein CAWRTLGRNPTLGAFF.

This clone was picked up a small number of times. V and J are TRBV11-3 and TRBJ2-1; tentatively, D is TRBD2 (6 bases). The CDR3 contains 12 residues. Trimming removed 0 bases at V and 10 bases at J, with 7 bases between. Germline CDR1 is SGHNT and CDR2 is YENEEA. The CDR3 coding sequence is TGTGCCAGCAGCTTAGATCGGGGGGAGCAGTTCTTC. Translating it yields CASSLDRGEQFF.

The CDR3 DNA reads as TGCGCCAGCAGTGGATGGACCCCAGGGACTGACTTCTACGAGCAGTACTTC. This sequence encodes CASSGWTPGTDFYEQYF. The chain employs TRBV4-3 and TRBJ2-7; D might be TRBD2 (6 bases). The CDR3 has 17 residues. Trimming shortened V by 6 bases and J by 3 bases, and 24 bases separated the two germline ends. Germline assignment: CDR1 LGHNA and CDR2 YSLEER.

This chain uses TRBV7-2 with TRBJ2-7; 7 nucleotides agree with TRBD2. The germline V gene has CDR1 SGHTA and CDR2 FQGNSA. The J segment lost 0 bases and the V segment lost 2 bases, leaving 1 base of the junction unmatched. The CDR3 length is 14 residues. The CDR3 DNA follows: TGTGCCAGCAGCTTAAGGGACTACTCCTACGAGCAGTACTTC. Its translation is CASSLRDYSYEQYF. Using reference TRBV7-2 and TRBJ2-7 for the parts outside the CDR3, the full variable domain is GAGVSQSPSNKVTEKGKDVELRCDPISGHTALYWYRQSLGQGLEFLIYFQGNSAPDKSGLPSDRFSAERTGGSVSTLTIQRTQQEDSAVYLCASSLRDYSYEQYFGPGTRLTVT.

The rearrangement links TRBV14 to TRBJ2-7, with 14 bases fitting TRBD2. There are 17 residues in the CDR3. Germline V gene lookup returns CDR1 SGHDN and CDR2 FVKESK. Trimming cost V 0 bases and J 2 bases; bases outside gene matches: 3. The CDR3 protein is CASSQDRLAGGPYEQYF. The CDR3 DNA reads as TGTGCCAGCAGCCAAGATCGACTAGCGGGAGGGCCCTACGAGCAGTACTTC.

This clone was seen repeatedly, ten times or more. This rearrangement joins TRBV6-2 or TRBV6-3 to TRBJ1-5; no firm D call. CDR3 size: 15 residues. V lost 2 bases to trimming and J lost 6 bases, with 14 bases between them. Germline assignment: CDR1 MNHEY and CDR2 SVGEGT. In nucleotides, the CDR3 is TGTGCCAGCAGTTACGACCCGGAGACCCCTCAGCCCCAGCATTTT. As protein: CASSYDPETPQPQHF.

This chain links TRBV7-9 with TRBJ1-1; the D gene is possibly TRBD1 (6 bases). V shed 2 bases and J shed 5 bases, with 12 bases lying between them. This CDR3 has 14 amino acids. The germline gives CDR1 SEHNR, CDR2 FQNEAQ (reference sequence). The CDR3 region is CASSLSGGWTEAFF. The CDR3 coding sequence is TGTGCCAGCAGCTTAAGCGGGGGCTGGACTGAAGCTTTCTTT.

V gene TRBV19 combines with J gene TRBJ1-4; 8 nucleotides line up with TRBD1. Germline V CDR1 and CDR2: LNHDA, SQIVND (reference sequence). CDR3 length equals 13 residues. With V trimmed by 8 bases and J by 7 bases, 6 bases remained unmatched. CDR3 sequence (DNA): TGTGCCAGTCTGGACAGGGCGGGTGAAAAACTGTTTTTT. Translation: CASLDRAGEKLFF. Based on the CDR3 plus reference TRBV19 and TRBJ1-4, the full variable domain is DGGITQSPKYLFRKEGQNVTLSCEQNLNHDAMYWYRQDPGQGLRLIYYSQIVNDFQKGDIAEGYSVSREKKESFPLTVTSAQKNPTAFYLCASLDRAGEKLFFGSGTQLSVL.

The chain carries TRBV19 and TRBJ2-7, with D perhaps matching TRBD2 (5 bases). The length of the CDR3 is 14 residues. V was shortened by 3 bases and J by 1 base, with 10 bases between the two germline ends. Germline CDR1 LNHDA, CDR2 SQIVND (reference sequence). Written as DNA, the CDR3 is TGTGCCAGTAGTATTAGAAGGACTTCCTACGAGCAGTACTTC. This codes for CASSIRRTSYEQYF.

This chain uses TRBV28 with TRBJ2-7; 8 positions agree with TRBD1. With 5 bases clipped from V and 0 bases from J, the junction kept 6 bases outside the gene matches. This CDR3 contains 15 residues. Germline V CDR1 and CDR2: MDHEN, SYDVKM. The CDR3: CASSPGQGYSYEQYF. The DNA of the CDR3 is TGTGCCAGCAGTCCTGGACAGGGCTACTCCTACGAGCAGTACTTC.

The V gene is TRBV5-5, the J gene TRBJ1-2; 7 bases are a match to TRBD1. Germline assignment: CDR1 SGHKS and CDR2 YYEKEE (reference sequence). V lost 4 bases to trimming and J lost 2 bases; unmatched junction nucleotides: 8. This CDR3 is 15 amino acids long. The DNA of the CDR3 is TGTGCCAGCAGCGAATATACAGGGGCGAACTATGGCTACACCTTC. Translated: CASSEYTGANYGYTF. The full variable domain, with the rest looked up from reference TRBV5-5 and TRBJ1-2, is DAGVTQSPTHLIKTRGQQVTLRCSPISGHKSVSWYQQVLGQGPQFIFQYYEKEERGRGNFPDRFSARQFPNYSSELNVNALLLGDSALYLCASSEYTGANYGYTFGSGTRLTVV.